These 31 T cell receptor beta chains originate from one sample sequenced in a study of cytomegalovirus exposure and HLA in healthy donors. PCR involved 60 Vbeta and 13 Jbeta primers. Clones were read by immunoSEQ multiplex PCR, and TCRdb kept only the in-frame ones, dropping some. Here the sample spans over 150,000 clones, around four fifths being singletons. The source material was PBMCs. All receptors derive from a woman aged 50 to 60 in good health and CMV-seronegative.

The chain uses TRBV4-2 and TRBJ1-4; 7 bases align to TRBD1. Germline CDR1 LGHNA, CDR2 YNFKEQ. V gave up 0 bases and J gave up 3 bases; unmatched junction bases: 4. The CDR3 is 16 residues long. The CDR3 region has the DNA TGTGCCAGCAGCCAAGAAGATGGGACAGCTAATGAAAAACTGTTTTTT. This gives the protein CASSQEDGTANEKLFF.

The CDR3 nucleotides are TGTGCCAGCAGTTCACGGACTAGCGGGAGCTACGAGCAGTACTTC. Translating gives CASSSRTSGSYEQYF. This sequence joins TRBV6-5 and TRBJ2-5; 13 nucleotides match TRBD2. Judging by the DNA end, TRBJ2-7 fits better; the J call may be wrong. Germline V gene lookup returns CDR1 MNHEY and CDR2 SVGAGI. CDR3 length equals 15 residues.

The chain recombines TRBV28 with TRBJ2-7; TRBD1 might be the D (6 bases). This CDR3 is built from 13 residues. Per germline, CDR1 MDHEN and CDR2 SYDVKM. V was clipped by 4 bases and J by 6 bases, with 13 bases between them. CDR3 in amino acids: CASSSSGVGEQYF. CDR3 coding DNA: TGTGCCAGCAGTTCTTCAGGGGTCGGCGAGCAGTACTTC.

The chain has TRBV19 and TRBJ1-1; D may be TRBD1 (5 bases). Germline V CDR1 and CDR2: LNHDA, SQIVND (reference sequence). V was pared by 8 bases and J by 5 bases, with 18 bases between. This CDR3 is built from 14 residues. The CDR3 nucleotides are TGTGCCAGTTTGGTTAGGCAGGGCGGTACTGAAGCTTTCTTT. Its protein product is CASLVRQGGTEAFF.

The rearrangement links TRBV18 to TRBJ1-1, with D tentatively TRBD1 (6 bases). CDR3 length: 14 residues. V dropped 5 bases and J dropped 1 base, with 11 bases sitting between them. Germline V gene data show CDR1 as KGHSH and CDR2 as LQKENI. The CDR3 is CASSGGPKNTEAFF. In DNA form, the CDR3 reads TGTGCCAGCTCAGGGGGCCCGAAGAACACTGAAGCTTTCTTT.

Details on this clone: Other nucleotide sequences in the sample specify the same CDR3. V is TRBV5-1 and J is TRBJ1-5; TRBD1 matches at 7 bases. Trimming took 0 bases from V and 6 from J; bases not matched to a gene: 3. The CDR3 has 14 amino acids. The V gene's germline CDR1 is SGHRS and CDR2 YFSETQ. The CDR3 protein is CASSLGQGGQPQHF. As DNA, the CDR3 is TGCGCCAGCAGCTTGGGCCAGGGGGGTCAGCCCCAGCATTTT.

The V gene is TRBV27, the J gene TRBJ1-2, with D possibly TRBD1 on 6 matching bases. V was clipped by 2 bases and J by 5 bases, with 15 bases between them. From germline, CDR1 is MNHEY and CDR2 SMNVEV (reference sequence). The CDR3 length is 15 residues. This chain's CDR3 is CASSLAGERVYGYTF. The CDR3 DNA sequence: TGTGCCAGCAGTTTAGCAGGGGAGAGAGTGTATGGCTACACCTTC.

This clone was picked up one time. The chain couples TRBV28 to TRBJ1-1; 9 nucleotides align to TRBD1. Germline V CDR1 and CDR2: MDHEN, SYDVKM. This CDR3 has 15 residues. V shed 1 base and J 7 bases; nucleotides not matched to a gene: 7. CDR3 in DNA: TGTGCCAGCAGTTTATTGTCGGGACAGGGCCATGAAGCTTTCTTT. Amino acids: CASSLLSGQGHEAFF.

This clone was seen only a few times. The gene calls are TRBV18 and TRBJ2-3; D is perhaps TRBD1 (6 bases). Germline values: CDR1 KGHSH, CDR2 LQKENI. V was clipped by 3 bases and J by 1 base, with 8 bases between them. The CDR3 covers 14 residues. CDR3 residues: CASSPEGGTDTQYF. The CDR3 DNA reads TGTGCCAGCTCACCTGAGGGGGGCACAGATACGCAGTATTTT.

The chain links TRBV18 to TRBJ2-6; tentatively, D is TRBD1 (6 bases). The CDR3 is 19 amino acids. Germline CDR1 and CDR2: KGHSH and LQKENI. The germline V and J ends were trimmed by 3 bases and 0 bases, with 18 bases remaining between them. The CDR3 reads CASSPPGQTFSSGANVLTF. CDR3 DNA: TGTGCCAGCTCACCGCCCGGACAGACATTTTCCTCTGGGGCCAACGTCCTGACTTTC.

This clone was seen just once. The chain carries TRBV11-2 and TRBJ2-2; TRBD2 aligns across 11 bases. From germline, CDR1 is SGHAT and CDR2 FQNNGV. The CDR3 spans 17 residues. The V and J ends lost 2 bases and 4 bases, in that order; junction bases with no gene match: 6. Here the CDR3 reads CASSLRASGGITGELFF. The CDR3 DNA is TGTGCCAGCAGCTTACGTGCTAGCGGGGGGATCACCGGGGAGCTGTTTTTT.

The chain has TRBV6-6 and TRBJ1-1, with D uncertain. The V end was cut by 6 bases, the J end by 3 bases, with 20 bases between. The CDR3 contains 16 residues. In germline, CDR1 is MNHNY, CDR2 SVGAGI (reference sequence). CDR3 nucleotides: TGTGCCAGCAGCGCCGCCCGAGGCTCTGGAGACACTGAAGCTTTCTTT. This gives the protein CASSAARGSGDTEAFF.

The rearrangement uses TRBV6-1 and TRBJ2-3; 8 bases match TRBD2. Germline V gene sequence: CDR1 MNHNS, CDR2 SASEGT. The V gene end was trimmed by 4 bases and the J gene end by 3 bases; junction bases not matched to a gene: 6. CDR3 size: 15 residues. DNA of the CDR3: TGTGCCAGCAGTGGGCCGGTAGCGGGGACAGATACGCAGTATTTT. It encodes CASSGPVAGTDTQYF.

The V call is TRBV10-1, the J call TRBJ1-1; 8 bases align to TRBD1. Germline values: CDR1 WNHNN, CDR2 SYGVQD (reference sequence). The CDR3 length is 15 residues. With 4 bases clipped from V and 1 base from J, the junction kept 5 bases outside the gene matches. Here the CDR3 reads CASSGTGTGNTEAFF. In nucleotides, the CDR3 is TGCGCCAGCAGTGGAACCGGGACAGGGAACACTGAAGCTTTCTTT.

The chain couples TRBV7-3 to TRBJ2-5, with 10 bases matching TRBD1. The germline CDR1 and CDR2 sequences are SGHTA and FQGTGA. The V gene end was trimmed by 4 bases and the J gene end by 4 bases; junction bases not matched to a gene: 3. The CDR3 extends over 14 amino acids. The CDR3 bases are TGTGCCAGCAGCTCGACAGGGGGCCCAGAGACCCAGTACTTC. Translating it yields CASSSTGGPETQYF.

Here the CDR3 reads CASKGGTGGLFSDEQFF. The DNA of the CDR3 is TGTGCCAGCAAGGGGGGGACAGGGGGCTTGTTCAGCGATGAGCAGTTCTTC. The V call is TRBV7-9, the J call TRBJ2-1; the match to TRBD1 covers 12 bases. From germline, CDR1 is SEHNR and CDR2 FQNEAQ (reference sequence). Trimming took 7 bases from V and 8 from J; bases not matched to a gene: 15. This CDR3 is 17 amino acids long.

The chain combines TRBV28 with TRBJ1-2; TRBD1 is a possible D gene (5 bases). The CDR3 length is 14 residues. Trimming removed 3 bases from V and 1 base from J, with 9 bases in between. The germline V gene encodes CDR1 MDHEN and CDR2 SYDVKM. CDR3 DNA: TGTGCCAGCAGTTTGGCCAGGGATAACTATGGCTACACCTTC. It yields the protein CASSLARDNYGYTF.

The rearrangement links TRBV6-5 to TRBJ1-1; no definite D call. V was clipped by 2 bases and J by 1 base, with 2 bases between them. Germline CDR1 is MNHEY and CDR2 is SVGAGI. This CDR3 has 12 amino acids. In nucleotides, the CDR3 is TGTGCCAGCAGTTACCGGAACACTGAAGCTTTCTTT. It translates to CASSYRNTEAFF.

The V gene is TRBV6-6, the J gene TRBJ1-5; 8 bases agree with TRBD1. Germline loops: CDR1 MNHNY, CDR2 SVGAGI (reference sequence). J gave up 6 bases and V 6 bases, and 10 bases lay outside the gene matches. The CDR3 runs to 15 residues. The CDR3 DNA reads TGTGCCAGCAGACGCCAGGACAGGGAGGGTCAGCCCCAGCATTTT. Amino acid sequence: CASRRQDREGQPQHF.

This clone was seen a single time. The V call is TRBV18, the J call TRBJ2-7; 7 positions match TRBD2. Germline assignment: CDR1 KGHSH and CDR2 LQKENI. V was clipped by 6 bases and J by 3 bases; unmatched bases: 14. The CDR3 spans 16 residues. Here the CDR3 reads CASSPRGAGVNYEQYF. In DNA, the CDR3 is TGTGCCAGCTCCCCCCGAGGTGCGGGAGTAAACTACGAGCAGTACTTC.

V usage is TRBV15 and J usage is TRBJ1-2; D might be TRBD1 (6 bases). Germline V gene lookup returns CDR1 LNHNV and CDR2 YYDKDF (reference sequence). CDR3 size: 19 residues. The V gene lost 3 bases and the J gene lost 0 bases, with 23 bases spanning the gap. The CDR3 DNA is TGTGCCACCAGCAGCTCGCCGGGACACCGGTCGTTAGCTAACTATGGCTACACCTTC. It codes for CATSSSPGHRSLANYGYTF.

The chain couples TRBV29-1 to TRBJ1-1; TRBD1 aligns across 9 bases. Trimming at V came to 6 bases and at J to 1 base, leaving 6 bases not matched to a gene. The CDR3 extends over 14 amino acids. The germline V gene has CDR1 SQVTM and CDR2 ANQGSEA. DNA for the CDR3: TGCAGCGTAGAACAGGGGGCGCGGAACACTGAAGCTTTCTTT. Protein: CSVEQGARNTEAFF.

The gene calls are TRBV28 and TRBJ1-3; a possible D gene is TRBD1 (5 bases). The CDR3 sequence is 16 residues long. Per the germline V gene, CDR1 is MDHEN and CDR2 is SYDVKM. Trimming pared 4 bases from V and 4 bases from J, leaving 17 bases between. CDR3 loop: CASSSAGGAGGNTIYF. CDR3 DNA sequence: TGTGCCAGCAGTTCGGCGGGAGGGGCAGGAGGAAACACCATATATTTT.

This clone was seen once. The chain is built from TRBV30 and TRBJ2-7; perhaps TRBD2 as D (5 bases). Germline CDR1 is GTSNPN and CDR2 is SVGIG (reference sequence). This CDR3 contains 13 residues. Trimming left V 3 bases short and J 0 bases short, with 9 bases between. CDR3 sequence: CAWSLGVSYEQYF. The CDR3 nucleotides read TGTGCCTGGAGCCTCGGGGTCTCCTACGAGCAGTACTTC. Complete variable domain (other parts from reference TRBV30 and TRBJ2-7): SQTIHQWPATLVQPVGSPLSLECTVEGTSNPNLYWYRQAAGRGLQLLFYSVGIGQISSEVPQNLSASRPQDRQFILSSKKLLLSDSGFYLCAWSLGVSYEQYFGPGTRLTVT.

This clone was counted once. The CDR3 protein is CASSMGNRGSQETQYF. CDR3 DNA sequence: TGTGCCAGTAGTATGGGGAACAGGGGGTCCCAAGAGACCCAGTACTTC. This chain uses TRBV19 with TRBJ2-5; TRBD1 aligns across 8 bases. CDR3 length: 16 amino acids. J gave up 1 base and V 3 bases, and 7 bases lay outside the gene matches. CDR1 and CDR2 from the germline V gene are LNHDA and SQIVND (reference sequence).

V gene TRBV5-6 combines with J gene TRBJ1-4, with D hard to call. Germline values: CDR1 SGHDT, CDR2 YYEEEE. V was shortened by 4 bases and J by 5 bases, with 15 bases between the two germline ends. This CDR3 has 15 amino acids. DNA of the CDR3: TGTGCCAGCAGCCCCACCGGGTCTCCAAATGAAAAACTGTTTTTT. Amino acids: CASSPTGSPNEKLFF.

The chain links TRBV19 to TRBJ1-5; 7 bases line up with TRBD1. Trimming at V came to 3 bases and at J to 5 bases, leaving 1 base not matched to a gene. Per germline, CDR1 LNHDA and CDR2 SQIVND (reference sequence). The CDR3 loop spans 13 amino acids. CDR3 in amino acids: CASSIDRDQPQHF. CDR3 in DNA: TGTGCCAGTAGTATCGACAGGGATCAGCCCCAGCATTTT.

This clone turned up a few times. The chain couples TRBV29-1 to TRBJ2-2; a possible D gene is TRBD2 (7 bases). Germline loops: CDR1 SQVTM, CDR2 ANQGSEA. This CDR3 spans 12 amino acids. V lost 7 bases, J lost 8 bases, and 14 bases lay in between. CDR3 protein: CSGTGRAGELFF. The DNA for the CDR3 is TGCAGCGGAACAGGGAGGGCGGGGGAGCTGTTTTTT.

The CDR3 DNA reads as TGTGCCAGCACCATACAGTTAGCTAACTATGGCTACACCTTC. Translation: CASTIQLANYGYTF. The J gene is TRBJ1-2, the V gene TRBV28, with D uncertain. The CDR3 loop spans 14 amino acids. Trimming took 7 bases from V and 0 from J, leaving 12 bases between them. Germline CDR1 reads MDHEN; CDR2 reads SYDVKM.

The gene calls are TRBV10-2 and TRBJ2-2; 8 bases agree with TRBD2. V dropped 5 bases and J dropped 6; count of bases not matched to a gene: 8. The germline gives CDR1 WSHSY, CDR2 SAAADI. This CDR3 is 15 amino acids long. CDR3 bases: TGCGCCAGCAGTTATTTATCGGGGGGGGCCGGGGAGCTGTTTTTT. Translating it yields CASSYLSGGAGELFF.

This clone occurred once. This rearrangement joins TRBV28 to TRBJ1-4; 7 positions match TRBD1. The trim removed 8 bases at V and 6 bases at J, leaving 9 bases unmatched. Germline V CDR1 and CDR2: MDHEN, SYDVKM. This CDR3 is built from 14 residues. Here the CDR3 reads CASGPPGQYEKLFF. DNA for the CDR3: TGTGCCAGCGGGCCACCGGGACAGTATGAAAAACTGTTTTTT.